This T cell receptor (beta chain) came from a study of response to subunit inactivated influenza vaccine. General study results and limits: Authors proposed each seasonal influenza vaccination draws in few new T cells.

This clonotype was seen a handful of times. Antigen unknown. MiXCR, run by TCRdb on the RT-PCR reads, gives a single entry per CDR3 protein. The sample lists under 500,000 distinct CDR3 sequences; approximately 11% were seen once. Germline CDR1 and CDR2: DFQATT and SNEGSKA (reference sequence). Trimming removed 2 bases at V and 6 bases at J, with 14 bases between. The CDR3 has 13 residues. The input for sequencing was PBMCs from blood, taken about 6 weeks after vaccination. The chain employs TRBV20-1 and TRBJ2-7; D perhaps matches TRBD1 (6 bases). The receptor was isolated from a man aged 50-60 years who received an inactivated influenza vaccine. The CDR3 bases are TGCAGTGCTAGACACACCCTCAGGGGCGAGCAGTACTTC. Protein product: CSARHTLRGEQYF.